Here is one T cell receptor (beta chain) with its context. This sample is drawn from a study of blood T cell repertoires in COVID-19. Study summary: Both acute and convalescent COVID-19 samples were obtained from the United States, Italy and Spain. From T cells, B-cell-depleted T cells, or PBMCs came the material, which was cDNA or gDNA.

This CDR3 contains 16 residues. Germline V lookup: CDR1 SEHNR, CDR2 FQNEAQ (reference sequence). The V end was cut by 5 bases, the J end by 6 bases, with 19 bases between. Per the original data handling: Estimates of nucleated cell counts were drawn from the amplification of reference gene primers. Data came from immunoSEQ multiplex PCR; TCRdb stores just in-frame clones and leaves some out. V and J calls and clone size are given by that table; D and trimming were obtained from the DNA. In the table there are 150,000 or so clones, over 80% of which are singletons. The chain couples TRBV7-9 to TRBJ1-4; maybe TRBD1 (6 bases). This receptor was identified in a woman in her 50s with acute or convalescent COVID-19. The sequenced material came from peripheral blood. CDR3 region: CASSRTGGGQDEKLFF. For the CDR3, the DNA is TGTGCCAGCAGCCGAACCGGCGGGGGCCAGGATGAAAAACTGTTTTTT.